The 16 T cell receptor beta chains below were found in one sample sequenced in a study of blood T cell repertoires in COVID-19. This table comes from immunoSEQ multiplex PCR, and its TCRdb copy is limited to in-frame clones, with some not included. The sample carries just over 150,000 clones, 82% recorded once. What was sequenced was peripheral blood. The receptors stem from a woman older than 75 with acute or convalescent COVID-19.

The chain combines TRBV30 with TRBJ1-2; TRBD1 matches at 10 bases. The CDR3 loop spans 13 amino acids. V trimming: 8 bases; J trimming: 3 bases; junction bases outside the gene matches: 6. Germline CDR1 GTSNPN, CDR2 SVGIG (reference sequence). The CDR3 is CATETGGDYGYTF. In DNA form, the CDR3 reads TGTGCCACCGAGACAGGGGGCGACTATGGCTACACCTTC.

CDR3 protein: CASSIFRRTANSPLHF. CDR3 nucleotides: TGTGCCAGTAGTATATTCAGGAGGACAGCTAATTCACCCCTCCACTTT. J is TRBJ1-6 and V is TRBV19; maybe TRBD1 (6 bases). V was cut by 2 bases and J by 6 bases, with 14 bases left in between. Per germline, CDR1 LNHDA and CDR2 SQIVND (reference sequence). The CDR3 loop spans 16 amino acids. Full variable domain (rest looked up from reference TRBV19 and TRBJ1-6): DGGITQSPKYLFRKEGQNVTLSCEQNLNHDAMYWYRQDPGQGLRLIYYSQIVNDFQKGDIAEGYSVSREKKESFPLTVTSAQKNPTAFYLCASSIFRRTANSPLHFGNGTRLTVT.

The chain recombines TRBV24-1 with TRBJ2-1; 7 bases match TRBD1. V gave up 2 bases and J gave up 9 bases; unmatched junction bases: 6. The CDR3 loop spans 14 amino acids. The germline V gene encodes CDR1 KGHDR and CDR2 SFDVKD. The CDR3 bases are TGTGCCACCAGTGATTCCCGGACAGGCTTTGAGCAGTTCTTC. Its protein product is CATSDSRTGFEQFF.

This clone was observed a single time. This chain links TRBV7-9 with TRBJ2-1, with TRBD2 matching over 9 bases. With V trimmed by 7 bases and J by 5 bases, 9 bases remained unmatched. In germline, CDR1 is SEHNR, CDR2 FQNEAQ (reference sequence). This CDR3 is 15 amino acids long. Written as DNA, the CDR3 is TGTGCCAGCACCCTGAAGACTAGCGGCGACAATGAGCAGTTCTTC. This translates into CASTLKTSGDNEQFF. The full variable domain, its missing parts supplied by reference TRBV7-9 and TRBJ2-1, is DTGVSQNPRHKITKRGQNVTFRCDPISEHNRLYWYRQTLGQGPEFLTYFQNEAQLEKSRLLSDRFSAERPKGSFSTLEIQRTEQGDSAMYLCASTLKTSGDNEQFFGPGTRLTVL.

V is TRBV9 and J is TRBJ1-3; TRBD1 aligns across 7 bases. Germline V lookup: CDR1 SGDLS, CDR2 YYNGEE. CDR3 length equals 15 residues. The J segment lost 0 bases and the V segment lost 3 bases, leaving 3 bases of the junction unmatched. The CDR3 sequence is CASSDGTVSGNTIYF. The CDR3 nucleotides read TGTGCCAGCAGCGACGGGACAGTCTCTGGAAACACCATATATTTT.

J is TRBJ1-2 and V is TRBV25-1, with 7 bases lining up with TRBD1. This CDR3 has 16 residues. V lost 4 bases to trimming and J lost 4 bases; unmatched junction nucleotides: 12. CDR1 is MGHDK, CDR2 SYGVNS, per germline. CDR3 loop: CASSGTGTDLPYGYTF. The CDR3, as DNA: TGTGCCAGCAGTGGAACGGGGACAGATTTACCCTATGGCTACACCTTC.

The chain recombines TRBV7-2 with TRBJ2-1, with 12 positions matching TRBD2. Germline values: CDR1 SGHTA, CDR2 FQGNSA. V shed 5 bases and J 7 bases; nucleotides not matched to a gene: 12. This CDR3 is built from 17 residues. Here the CDR3 DNA reads TGTGCCAGCAGCCGTACAACGACCGGGACTAGCGGGAATGAGCAGTTCTTC. Amino acids: CASSRTTTGTSGNEQFF. Drawing the rest from reference TRBV7-2 and TRBJ2-1, the complete variable domain is GAGVSQSPSNKVTEKGKDVELRCDPISGHTALYWYRQSLGQGLEFLIYFQGNSAPDKSGLPSDRFSAERTGGSVSTLTIQRTQQEDSAVYLCASSRTTTGTSGNEQFFGPGTRLTVL.

V gene TRBV14 combines with J gene TRBJ2-1; 7 nucleotides agree with TRBD2. The J segment lost 3 bases and the V segment lost 4 bases, leaving 9 bases of the junction unmatched. In germline, CDR1 is SGHDN, CDR2 FVKESK. The CDR3 is 16 amino acids. The CDR3 is CASSRLGGSDYNEQFF. As DNA, the CDR3 is TGTGCCAGCAGCCGCCTGGGAGGGAGTGACTACAATGAGCAGTTCTTC.

The V gene is TRBV3-1 (or the pseudogene TRBV3-2), the J gene TRBJ1-5; D is perhaps TRBD1 (6 bases). Between the trimmed V and J ends, which lost 4 bases and 6 bases, there was a span of 19 bases. The CDR3 has 16 amino acids. The germline V gene encodes CDR1 LGHDT and CDR2 YNNKEL (reference sequence). The CDR3 DNA sequence: TGTGCCAGCAGCCCCAACGACAGGATGAGGGGTCAGCCCCAGCATTTT. Encoded protein: CASSPNDRMRGQPQHF.

V and J are TRBV5-1 and TRBJ2-1; a weak D match, TRBD2 (5 bases). Germline V lookup: CDR1 SGHRS, CDR2 YFSETQ. The CDR3 covers 13 residues. Trimming removed 7 bases at V and 8 bases at J, with 16 bases between. CDR3 DNA: TGCGCCAGCGGGGAGAGTCTTGGGGATGAGCAGTTCTTC. Its translation: CASGESLGDEQFF.

Comment on this clone: Within the sample, other DNA sequences also encode this same CDR3. The rearrangement joins TRBV5-1 to TRBJ1-1, with a tentative D call TRBD1 (5 bases). The CDR3 extends over 14 amino acids. The germline CDR1 and CDR2 sequences are SGHRS and YFSETQ. Trimming removed 3 bases at V and 0 bases at J, with 9 bases between. CDR3 nucleotide sequence: TGCGCCAGCAGCTGGGTAGGGGTGAACACTGAAGCTTTCTTT. It is translated as CASSWVGVNTEAFF.

As concerns this clone: The identical CDR3 is also encoded by other nucleotide sequences in the sample. The chain links TRBV24-1 to TRBJ2-1, with 12 bases that match TRBD2. After removal of 3 bases from V and 7 bases from J, the junction contained 3 bases not matched to a gene. This CDR3 contains 15 residues. Germline CDR1 reads KGHDR; CDR2 reads SFDVKD. For the CDR3, the DNA is TGTGCCACCAGTGATCCCGGGACTAGCGGGAATGAGCAGTTCTTC. Protein sequence: CATSDPGTSGNEQFF.

The CDR3 DNA reads as TGTGCCAGCAGTTATTCTAGCGGAGTATACAATGAGCAGTTCTTC. As protein: CASSYSSGVYNEQFF. This chain uses TRBV6-2 or TRBV6-3 with TRBJ2-1; 7 nucleotides match TRBD2. CDR3 length: 15 residues. The germline V gene has CDR1 MNHEY and CDR2 SVGEGT. The V segment lost 3 bases and the J segment 4 bases; nucleotides outside the gene matches: 6.

This clone was recorded a few times. The gene calls are TRBV5-1 and TRBJ2-1, with TRBD2 matching over 7 bases. CDR3 length: 12 residues. Germline CDR1 and CDR2: SGHRS and YFSETQ. V shed 4 bases and J 13 bases; nucleotides not matched to a gene: 8. Here the CDR3 DNA reads TGCGCCAGCAGCCTGAAAGGGGAGGGTCAGTTCTTC. Protein: CASSLKGEGQFF.

V and J are TRBV29-1 and TRBJ1-1; TRBD1 matches 7 bases. With V trimmed by 5 bases and J by 0 bases, 3 bases remained unmatched. Germline V gene data show CDR1 as SQVTM and CDR2 as ANQGSEA. This CDR3 spans 13 amino acids. CDR3 amino acids: CSVLTGMNTEAFF. In DNA, the CDR3 is TGCAGCGTTCTGACAGGGATGAACACTGAAGCTTTCTTT. Using reference TRBV29-1 and TRBJ1-1 for the parts outside the CDR3, the full variable domain is SAVISQKPSRDICQRGTSLTIQCQVDSQVTMMFWYRQQPGQSLTLIATANQGSEATYESGFVIDKFPISRPNLTFSTLTVSNMSPEDSSIYLCSVLTGMNTEAFFGQGTRLTVV.

The genes are TRBV6-5 and TRBJ1-2; D unresolved. Germline V gene lookup returns CDR1 MNHEY and CDR2 SVGAGI. The V end lost 2 bases, the J end lost 0 bases, and 10 bases lay between the germline ends. The CDR3 spans 15 residues. DNA of the CDR3: TGTGCCAGCAGTTACGCGGCAGCTTCTAACTATGGCTACACCTTC. It translates to CASSYAAASNYGYTF.